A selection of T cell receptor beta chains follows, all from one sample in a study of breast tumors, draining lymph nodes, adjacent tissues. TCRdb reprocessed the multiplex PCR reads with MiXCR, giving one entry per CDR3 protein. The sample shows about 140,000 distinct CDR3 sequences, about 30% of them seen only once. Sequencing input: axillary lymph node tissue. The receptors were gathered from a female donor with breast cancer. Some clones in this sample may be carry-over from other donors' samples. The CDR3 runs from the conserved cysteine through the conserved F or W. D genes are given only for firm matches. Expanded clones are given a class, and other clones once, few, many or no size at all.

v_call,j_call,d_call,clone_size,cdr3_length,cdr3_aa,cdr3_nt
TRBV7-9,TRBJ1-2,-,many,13,CASSPDGEYGYTF,TGTGCCAGCAGCCCCGACGGAGAATATGGCTACACCTTC
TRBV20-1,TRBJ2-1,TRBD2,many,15,CSAGRGGGGYNEQFF,TGCAGTGCCGGGCGAGGCGGGGGAGGTTACAATGAGCAGTTCTTC
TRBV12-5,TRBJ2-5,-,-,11,CASGPGWTQYF,TGTGCTAGTGGTCCGGGATGGACCCAGTACTTC
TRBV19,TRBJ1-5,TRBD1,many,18,CASSYAGFGTGRGQPQHF,TGTGCCAGTAGTTATGCCGGGTTCGGGACAGGGCGGGGACAGCCCCAGCATTTT
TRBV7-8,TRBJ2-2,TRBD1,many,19,CASSLLRQGAILNTGELFF,TGTGCCAGCAGCTTACTGAGACAGGGGGCCATACTGAACACCGGGGAGCTGTTTTTT
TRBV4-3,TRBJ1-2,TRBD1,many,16,CASSQDFGPTGDGYTF,TGCGCCAGCAGCCAAGATTTTGGGCCGACAGGGGATGGCTACACCTTC
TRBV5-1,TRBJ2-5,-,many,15,CASSLAAGLKETQYF,TGCGCCAGCAGCTTGGCGGCGGGTTTAAAAGAGACCCAGTACTTC
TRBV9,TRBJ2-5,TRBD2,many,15,CASSSGLARQETQYF,TGTGCCAGCAGCTCCGGACTAGCGAGGCAAGAGACCCAGTACTTC
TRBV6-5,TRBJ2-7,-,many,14,CASSHGGVRNEQYF,TGTGCCAGCAGTCACGGGGGAGTCAGGAACGAGCAGTACTTC
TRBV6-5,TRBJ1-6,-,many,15,CASSPTDGSTSPLHF,TGTGCCAGCAGCCCAACGGACGGCTCAACCTCACCCCTCCACTTT
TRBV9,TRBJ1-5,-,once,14,CASSVGRSNQPQHF,TGTGCCAGCAGCGTAGGACGTAGTAATCAGCCCCAGCATTTT
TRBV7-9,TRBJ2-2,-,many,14,CASSFLTGTGELFF,TGTGCCAGCAGCTTCTTGACGGGGACCGGGGAGCTGTTTTTT
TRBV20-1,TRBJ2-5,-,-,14,CSATPGRYRETQCF,TGCAGTGCTACCCCCGGACGGTACCGAGAGACCCAGTGCTTC
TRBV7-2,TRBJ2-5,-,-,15,CASSLARRAGETRYF,TGTGCCAGCAGCTTAGCGCGGAGGGCCGGGGAGACCCGGTACTTT
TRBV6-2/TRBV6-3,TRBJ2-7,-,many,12,CASGVGSNEQYF,TGTGCCAGCGGAGTGGGTTCGAACGAGCAGTACTTC
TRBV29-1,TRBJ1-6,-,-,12,CSVGYGNSPLHF,TGCAGCGTTGGGTATGGAAATTCACCCCTCCACTTT